This T cell receptor beta chain was documented in a study of cytomegalovirus exposure and HLA in healthy donors. Regarding the study as a whole: TCR clusters originating in the first cohort tended to co-occur in the 110 or so validation repertoires, according to a later analysis. With high specificity and sensitivity, the classifier reportedly diagnosed cytomegalovirus status.

The study drew the donors from its approximately 110-subject validation cohort, separate from the 666-subject first cohort. Germline V gives CDR1 MGHRA, CDR2 YSYEKL. The CDR3 runs to 18 residues. With V trimmed by 4 bases and J by 6 bases, 16 bases remained unmatched. Regarding this clone: No antigen is known for it.

Clones were sequenced by immunoSEQ multiplex PCR, and TCRdb holds only the in-frame ones, with some missing. The data contain approximately 160,000 clones, 70% to 90% of them singletons. The genes are TRBV4-1 and TRBJ1-5; TRBD1 matches at 9 bases. The sequenced sample consisted of PBMCs. The TCR comes from a woman under 30 in good health and CMV-seropositive. Written as DNA, the CDR3 is TGCGCCAGCAGCCGCGCCCTGGCCGGGACAGGGAGGTTTCAGCCCCAGCATTTT. It codes for CASSRALAGTGRFQPQHF.